This paragraph reports one TCR beta chain. Germline V gene data show CDR1 as MGHRA and CDR2 as YSYEKL. The V end lost 4 bases, the J end lost 5 bases, and 14 bases lay between the germline ends. This CDR3 region has 14 residues. The sample belongs to a study of PD-L1 blockade in urothelial cancer. Libraries were prepared by immunoSEQ multiplex PCR; TCRdb keeps only in-frame clonotypes and omits some of them. The data contain tens of thousands of clones, about 85% of them seen just once; the ten biggest clones take up about 4.5%. This TCR derives from a man aged 65 to 85 with urothelial cancer. The source material was PBMCs, sampled around atezolizumab (anti-PD-L1) treatment. The chain carries TRBV4-1 and TRBJ1-1; D may be TRBD1 (6 bases). The CDR3 DNA reads TGCGCCAGCAGCCCCCAAGGGGGAGAAACTGAAGCTTTCTTT. This encodes CASSPQGGETEAFF.